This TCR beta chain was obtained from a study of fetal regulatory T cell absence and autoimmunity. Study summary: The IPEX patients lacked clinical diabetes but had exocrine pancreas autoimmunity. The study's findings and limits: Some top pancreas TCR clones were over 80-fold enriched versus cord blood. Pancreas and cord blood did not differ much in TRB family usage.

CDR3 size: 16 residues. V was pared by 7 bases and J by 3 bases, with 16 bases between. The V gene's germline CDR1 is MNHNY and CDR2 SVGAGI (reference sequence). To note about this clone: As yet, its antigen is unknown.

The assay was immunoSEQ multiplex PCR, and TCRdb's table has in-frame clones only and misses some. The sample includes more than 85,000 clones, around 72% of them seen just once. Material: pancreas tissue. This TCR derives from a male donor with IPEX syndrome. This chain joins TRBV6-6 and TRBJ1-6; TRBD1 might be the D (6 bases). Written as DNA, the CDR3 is TGTGCCAGCACCGCGCGGGGGGGCCACTATAATTCACCCCTCCACTTT. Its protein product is CASTARGGHYNSPLHF.